These 26 T cell receptor beta chains share one sample of origin, sequenced in a study of response to subunit inactivated influenza vaccine. MiXCR, run by TCRdb on the RT-PCR reads, gives a single entry per CDR3 protein. The data hold over 150,000 distinct CDR3 sequences, with about 15% observed a single time. The sequenced sample was CD8+ T cells sorted from PBMCs, obtained around 5 days after vaccination. These receptor sequences come from a man aged 45-60 years who received an inactivated influenza vaccine.

There are many counts of this clonotype. CDR3 region: CASSASGTGQPQHF. The CDR3, as DNA: TGTGCCAGCAGCGCCTCAGGGACGGGCCAGCCCCAGCATTTT. The chain uses TRBV7-9 and TRBJ1-5; the D gene is possibly TRBD1 (5 bases). Germline CDR1 and CDR2: SEHNR and FQNEAQ (reference sequence). The germline V and J ends were trimmed by 5 bases and 7 bases, with 15 bases remaining between them. There are 14 residues in the CDR3.

This chain connects TRBV12-3 or TRBV12-4 to TRBJ2-7; D remains unclear. The V gene lost 1 base and the J gene lost 2 bases, with 9 bases spanning the gap. The length of the CDR3 is 14 residues. CDR3 in amino acids: CASSLEAPPYEQYF. The DNA of the CDR3 is TGTGCCAGCAGTTTAGAAGCGCCGCCCTACGAGCAGTACTTC.

The CDR3 protein is CASSSRVDILTRSSNTGELFF. As DNA, the CDR3 is TGTGCCAGCAGTTCGAGGGTCGACATCTTGACTCGCTCCTCGAACACCGGGGAGCTGTTTTTT. The V gene is TRBV12-3 or TRBV12-4, the J gene TRBJ2-2; TRBD2 might be the D (5 bases). The CDR3 consists of 21 residues. V was trimmed by 4 bases and J by 0 bases, leaving 27 bases between them.

V is TRBV11-2 and J is TRBJ2-3, with D unresolved. CDR3 length: 13 residues. V lost 2 bases, J lost 4 bases, and 7 bases lay in between. Per germline, CDR1 SGHAT and CDR2 FQNNGV. Here the CDR3 reads CASSLSLPDTQYF. The CDR3 DNA sequence: TGTGCCAGCAGCTTAAGTTTGCCAGATACGCAGTATTTT.

V usage is TRBV7-9 and J usage is TRBJ1-1; D might be TRBD1 (6 bases). The CDR3 is 12 residues long. From germline, CDR1 is SEHNR and CDR2 FQNEAQ (reference sequence). The V end lost 3 bases, the J end lost 7 bases, and 9 bases lay between the germline ends. This CDR3 is CASSFNRDEAFF. Here the CDR3 DNA reads TGTGCCAGCAGCTTTAACAGGGATGAAGCTTTCTTT.

This clonotype was counted ten times or more. The chain links TRBV4-1 to TRBJ1-1, with D maybe TRBD1 (6 bases). The germline V gene encodes CDR1 MGHRA and CDR2 YSYEKL. The length of the CDR3 is 12 residues. With 4 bases removed from V and 6 bases from J, the gap between germline ends came to 9 bases. Written as DNA, the CDR3 is TGCGCCAGCAGCCTTAAGGGGGCTGAAGCTTTCTTT. Its protein is CASSLKGAEAFF.

The chain recombines TRBV5-5 with TRBJ2-2; a possible D gene is TRBD1 (6 bases). The CDR3 covers 14 residues. Per germline, CDR1 SGHKS and CDR2 YYEKEE (reference sequence). V shed 5 bases and J shed 8 bases, with 16 bases lying between them. The DNA of the CDR3 is TGTGCCAGCAGGCATCCAGGGGTAGCGGGGGAGCTGTTTTTT. This gives the protein CASRHPGVAGELFF. Full variable domain (missing parts from reference TRBV5-5 and TRBJ2-2): DAGVTQSPTHLIKTRGQQVTLRCSPISGHKSVSWYQQVLGQGPQFIFQYYEKEERGRGNFPDRFSARQFPNYSSELNVNALLLGDSALYLCASRHPGVAGELFFGEGSRLTVL.

The gene calls are TRBV12-3 or TRBV12-4 and TRBJ2-5; 13 nucleotides match TRBD2. V trimming: 5 bases; J trimming: 8 bases; junction bases outside the gene matches: 20. This CDR3 comprises 19 residues. The CDR3 region is CASSPLGLAGALIKRTQYF. CDR3 nucleotides: TGTGCCAGCAGTCCTCTAGGACTAGCGGGGGCCCTTATTAAGAGAACCCAGTACTTC.

The table lists this clonotype with many counts. The chain has TRBV7-9 and TRBJ2-5; 7 bases agree with TRBD1. The V and J ends lost 5 bases and 3 bases, in that order; junction bases with no gene match: 6. The CDR3 spans 14 residues. The germline gives CDR1 SEHNR, CDR2 FQNEAQ (reference sequence). The CDR3 sequence is CASSTGQPKETQYF. The CDR3 DNA reads as TGTGCCAGCAGCACGGGACAGCCAAAAGAGACCCAGTACTTC.

This clonotype was counted between two and nine times. V is TRBV11-2 and J is TRBJ2-1; D may match TRBD1 or TRBD2 (5 bases each). The CDR3 extends over 14 amino acids. Trimming pared 1 base from V and 8 bases from J, leaving 12 bases between. Germline loops: CDR1 SGHAT, CDR2 FQNNGV. The CDR3 sequence is CASSLGTGAHEQFF. The DNA of the CDR3 is TGTGCCAGCAGCTTAGGGACCGGGGCCCATGAGCAGTTCTTC.

The chain uses TRBV4-3 and TRBJ1-4, with D perhaps TRBD1 (5 bases). CDR1 and CDR2 from the germline V gene are LGHNA and YSLEER. V gave up 1 base and J gave up 0 bases, with 12 bases separating them. The CDR3 has 17 amino acids. The CDR3 reads CASSQAAGFSTNEKLFF. The DNA for the CDR3 is TGCGCCAGCAGCCAAGCGGCAGGGTTTTCAACTAATGAAAAACTGTTTTTT.

V is TRBV19 and J is TRBJ2-7; maybe TRBD1 (6 bases). With 4 bases removed from V and 0 bases from J, the gap between germline ends came to 10 bases. The V gene's germline CDR1 is LNHDA and CDR2 SQIVND (reference sequence). This CDR3 contains 14 residues. CDR3 loop: CASSTRDTSYEQYF. CDR3 bases: TGTGCCAGTAGTACCCGGGACACCTCCTACGAGCAGTACTTC. The variable domain in full, completed from reference TRBV19 and TRBJ2-7, reads DGGITQSPKYLFRKEGQNVTLSCEQNLNHDAMYWYRQDPGQGLRLIYYSQIVNDFQKGDIAEGYSVSREKKESFPLTVTSAQKNPTAFYLCASSTRDTSYEQYFGPGTRLTVT.

The chain has TRBV6-1 and TRBJ2-7; a weak D match, TRBD2 (6 bases). The germline V gene has CDR1 MNHNS and CDR2 SASEGT. Trimming left V 1 base short and J 5 bases short, with 15 bases between. The CDR3 loop spans 15 amino acids. The CDR3 spells CASSEGGGGAHEQYF. Written as DNA, the CDR3 is TGTGCCAGCAGTGAAGGCGGTGGAGGGGCCCACGAGCAGTACTTC.

This clonotype occurred a few times. CDR3 residues: CASRTDRGTDTQYF. The DNA for the CDR3 is TGTGCCAGCAGGACAGACAGGGGCACAGATACGCAGTATTTT. The gene calls are TRBV7-9 and TRBJ2-3, with 7 nucleotides matching TRBD1. From germline, CDR1 is SEHNR and CDR2 FQNEAQ (reference sequence). The CDR3 contains 14 residues. V lost 6 bases, J lost 1 base, and 4 bases stayed unmatched. Full variable domain (missing parts from reference TRBV7-9 and TRBJ2-3): DTGVSQNPRHKITKRGQNVTFRCDPISEHNRLYWYRQTLGQGPEFLTYFQNEAQLEKSRLLSDRFSAERPKGSFSTLEIQRTEQGDSAMYLCASRTDRGTDTQYFGPGTRLTVL.

The chain carries TRBV3-1 and TRBJ2-7, with 7 positions matching TRBD1. After removal of 1 base from V and 3 bases from J, the junction contained 6 bases not matched to a gene. This CDR3 is 15 amino acids long. The germline V gene has CDR1 LGHDT and CDR2 YNNKEL (reference sequence). The CDR3 DNA sequence: TGTGCCAGCAGCCAAGTTCTATCAGGGGGCTACGAGCAGTACTTC. Its translation: CASSQVLSGGYEQYF.

V usage is TRBV3-1 and J usage is TRBJ2-5; 9 bases agree with TRBD2. The CDR3 extends over 17 amino acids. CDR1 and CDR2 from the germline V gene are LGHDT and YNNKEL (reference sequence). The trim removed 1 base at V and 1 base at J, leaving 7 bases unmatched. The chain's CDR3 is CASSQALAGQFQETQYF. CDR3 nucleotide sequence: TGTGCCAGCAGCCAAGCCCTAGCGGGGCAATTCCAAGAGACCCAGTACTTC.

This clonotype was detected only a few times. This chain uses TRBV5-1 with TRBJ1-2; 8 nucleotides align to TRBD1. This CDR3 is 14 amino acids long. Germline V CDR1 and CDR2: SGHRS, YFSETQ. The trim removed 4 bases at V and 4 bases at J, leaving 6 bases unmatched. The CDR3 region is CASSADRVSYGYTF. The CDR3 coding sequence is TGCGCCAGCAGCGCGGACAGGGTCAGCTATGGCTACACCTTC.

In this sample, this clonotype turned up a few times. J is TRBJ2-1 and V is TRBV29-1; 9 positions match TRBD2. Germline V gene sequence: CDR1 SQVTM, CDR2 ANQGSEA. V shed 6 bases, J shed 9 bases, and the junction held 12 bases outside the gene matches. This CDR3 is built from 14 residues. The CDR3 DNA sequence: TGCAGCGTAGTCTTAGCGGGAGCGGCGACTGAGCAGTTCTTC. It codes for CSVVLAGAATEQFF.

In DNA form, the CDR3 reads TGTGCCAGCAGCCCAGACAGGGGGATCGACACCATATATTTT. Protein: CASSPDRGIDTIYF. The J gene is TRBJ1-3, the V gene TRBV28; 9 bases match TRBD1. The CDR3 runs 14 residues. V was pared by 6 bases and J by 8 bases, with 8 bases of the junction left unmatched. Germline loops: CDR1 MDHEN, CDR2 SYDVKM.

This clonotype has just a few counts. This chain connects TRBV4-1 to TRBJ2-2; the match to TRBD1 covers 8 bases. The ends lost 3 bases at V and 0 bases at J; junction bases unmatched: 3. The CDR3 has 16 amino acids. Germline-derived CDR1 and CDR2 are MGHRA and YSYEKL. The CDR3 DNA sequence: TGCGCCAGCAGCCATGGGACAGGTCCGAACACCGGGGAGCTGTTTTTT. As protein: CASSHGTGPNTGELFF.

This clonotype was picked up a small number of times. The gene calls are TRBV29-1 and TRBJ1-1; TRBD1 is a possible D gene (5 bases). Germline CDR1 SQVTM, CDR2 ANQGSEA. V gave up 8 bases and J gave up 4 bases, with 14 bases separating them. The CDR3 totals 12 residues. The CDR3 DNA follows: TGCAGCTCTCTGCGGGGGGGCACTGAAGCTTTCTTT. Its translation is CSSLRGGTEAFF.

This chain links TRBV3-1 with TRBJ2-1; 9 positions agree with TRBD2. J gave up 4 bases and V 6 bases, and 16 bases lay outside the gene matches. Per the germline V gene, CDR1 is LGHDT and CDR2 is YNNKEL (reference sequence). The CDR3 loop spans 18 amino acids. CDR3 coding DNA: TGTGCCAGCAGTTTTGGTAGGGGGCGGGGGGGCCCTTACAATGAGCAGTTCTTC. This translates into CASSFGRGRGGPYNEQFF.

The DNA of the CDR3 is TGCGCCAGCAGCCAAGATAGGGTTGGTACAGATACGCAGTATTTT. This codes for CASSQDRVGTDTQYF. The V call is TRBV4-3, the J call TRBJ2-3, with D unresolved. Germline values: CDR1 LGHNA, CDR2 YSLEER. The CDR3 has 15 residues. Trimming removed 0 bases at V and 3 bases at J, with 10 bases between.

This clonotype was detected many times. This chain uses TRBV27 with TRBJ1-1; TRBD1 is a possible D gene (5 bases). V dropped 6 bases and J dropped 1 base, with 15 bases sitting between them. Looked up from germline, CDR1 is MNHEY and CDR2 is SMNVEV (reference sequence). The CDR3 length is 15 residues. CDR3 loop: CASRNAWGGNTEAFF. The CDR3 DNA reads TGTGCCAGCAGAAATGCATGGGGCGGGAACACTGAAGCTTTCTTT.

This chain links TRBV12-3 or TRBV12-4 with TRBJ2-5; D tentatively reads TRBD1 or TRBD2 (5 bases each). Trimming removed 8 bases from V and 0 bases from J, with 13 bases in between. The CDR3 sequence is 14 residues long. CDR3 sequence: CASWGRDDQETQYF. The DNA for the CDR3 is TGTGCCAGCTGGGGCAGGGACGACCAAGAGACCCAGTACTTC.

The rearrangement uses TRBV25-1 and TRBJ1-1; the match to TRBD1 covers 9 bases. The CDR3 sequence is 19 residues long. Germline lookup yields CDR1 MGHDK and CDR2 SYGVNS. The trim removed 3 bases at V and 3 bases at J, leaving 17 bases unmatched. The CDR3 sequence is CASSDHSRTGQGRYTEAFF. The CDR3 DNA is TGTGCCAGCAGTGATCACTCCCGGACGGGACAGGGTCGTTACACTGAAGCTTTCTTT.